What follows are 13 T cell receptor beta chains derived from one specimen sequenced in a study of blood T cell repertoires in COVID-19. The repertoire was sequenced with immunoSEQ multiplex PCR; TCRdb's copy has only in-frame clones and lacks some. Among 130,000 to 150,000 clones listed, 84% were seen once. The specimen sequenced was PBMCs or T cells enriched from blood (not recorded which). These receptors all come from a woman aged 50 to 60 who had been exposed to COVID-19.

V gene TRBV16 combines with J gene TRBJ1-2; D is possibly TRBD1 (5 bases). Trimming pared 5 bases from V and 3 bases from J, leaving 10 bases between. This CDR3 has 13 residues. In germline, CDR1 is KGHSY, CDR2 FQNENV. The CDR3 DNA reads TGTGCCAGCAGCGCCCGGGGGGACTATGGCTACACCTTC. This encodes CASSARGDYGYTF.

The chain recombines TRBV6-2 or TRBV6-3 with TRBJ1-6; D is possibly TRBD1 (5 bases). Germline loops: CDR1 MNHEY, CDR2 SVGEGT. V was cut by 5 bases and J by 7 bases, with 12 bases left in between. The CDR3 contains 14 residues. The CDR3 bases are TGTGCCAGCAGTCGACAGCGGGCCAATTCACCCCTCCACTTT. It yields the protein CASSRQRANSPLHF.

The rearrangement joins TRBV9 to TRBJ2-7; D might be TRBD1 (6 bases). CDR1 and CDR2 (germline): SGDLS, YYNGEE. This CDR3 is built from 15 residues. Trimming shortened V by 0 bases and J by 2 bases, and 12 bases separated the two germline ends. The CDR3 DNA sequence: TGTGCCAGCAGCGTAGGGACAGCCGCGACCTACGAGCAGTACTTC. Translating it yields CASSVGTAATYEQYF.

The rearrangement joins TRBV6-1 to TRBJ2-2, with 10 nucleotides matching TRBD1. V shed 2 bases and J 3 bases; nucleotides not matched to a gene: 9. Germline values: CDR1 MNHNS, CDR2 SASEGT. The CDR3 contains 18 residues. CDR3 sequence reads: CASSEWDRGQLDTGELFF. The CDR3 DNA sequence: TGTGCCAGCAGTGAATGGGACAGGGGTCAATTGGACACCGGGGAGCTGTTTTTT.

The J gene is TRBJ2-7, the V gene TRBV12-3 or TRBV12-4; D unclear. With 6 bases removed from V and 4 bases from J, the gap between germline ends came to 7 bases. This CDR3 is 11 amino acids long. The CDR3 DNA is TGTGCCAGCAGCCAAAAATACGAGCAGTACTTC. Translating gives CASSQKYEQYF.

The genes are TRBV27 and TRBJ1-1, with a tentative D call TRBD1 (6 bases). The CDR3 totals 15 residues. Germline loops: CDR1 MNHEY, CDR2 SMNVEV (reference sequence). The germline V and J ends were trimmed by 4 bases and 3 bases, with 15 bases remaining between them. The CDR3 sequence is CASSSYREGDTEAFF. CDR3 DNA sequence: TGTGCCAGCAGTTCTTACAGGGAAGGGGACACTGAAGCTTTCTTT.

CDR3 nucleotide sequence: TGTGCCAGTACCAGACTAGCGGGAGGTGTTGGGGCCAACGTCCTGACTTTC. It translates to CASTRLAGGVGANVLTF. The chain carries TRBV19 and TRBJ2-6; 13 nucleotides align to TRBD2. The CDR3 has 17 amino acids. The junction had 6 bases not matched to a gene; V was cut back by 7 bases and J by 3 bases. Looked up from germline, CDR1 is LNHDA and CDR2 is SQIVND (reference sequence).

This clone came up once. The chain employs TRBV9 and TRBJ1-2; 9 bases fit TRBD1. CDR1 is SGDLS, CDR2 YYNGEE, per germline. Trimming removed 0 bases from V and 4 bases from J; junction bases left unmatched: 13. This CDR3 spans 18 amino acids. CDR3 sequence (DNA): TGTGCCAGCAGCGTAGTAGTGACCCCCGGGACAGGGTTCTATGGCTACACCTTC. This gives the protein CASSVVVTPGTGFYGYTF.

The rearrangement links TRBV5-5 to TRBJ2-7, with D possibly TRBD1 on 5 matching bases. The germline CDR1 and CDR2 sequences are SGHKS and YYEKEE (reference sequence). The CDR3 consists of 13 residues. V shed 1 base and J shed 2 bases, with 7 bases lying between them. CDR3 region: CASSLLGPYEQYF. CDR3 coding DNA: TGTGCCAGCAGCTTGTTGGGGCCCTACGAGCAGTACTTC.

The chain combines TRBV4-3 with TRBJ1-3; D unresolved. There are 15 residues in the CDR3. CDR1 is LGHNA and CDR2 is YSLEER in the germline V gene. Trimming took off 5 bases at V and 0 bases at J, with 11 bases between the two ends. CDR3: CASSRGIPSGNTIYF. CDR3 DNA sequence: TGCGCCAGCAGCAGAGGTATTCCCTCTGGAAACACCATATATTTT.

The chain links TRBV18 to TRBJ1-1, with D unclear. Germline-derived CDR1 and CDR2 are KGHSH and LQKENI. V was clipped by 2 bases and J by 1 base, with 5 bases between them. CDR3 length: 13 amino acids. CDR3 in DNA: TGTGCCAGCTCACCAACAAGGAACACTGAAGCTTTCTTT. Residues: CASSPTRNTEAFF. Using reference TRBV18 and TRBJ1-1 for the parts outside the CDR3, the full variable domain is NAGVMQNPRHLVRRRGQEARLRCSPMKGHSHVYWYRQLPEEGLKFMVYLQKENIIDESGMPKERFSAEFPKEGPSILRIQQVVRGDSAAYFCASSPTRNTEAFFGQGTRLTVV.

The chain has TRBV6-5 and TRBJ1-1, with 8 bases lining up with TRBD1. The trim removed 6 bases at V and 2 bases at J, leaving 5 bases unmatched. The CDR3 extends over 14 amino acids. Looked up from germline, CDR1 is MNHEY and CDR2 is SVGAGI. This CDR3 reads CASSKTGVNTEAFF. CDR3 coding DNA: TGTGCCAGCAGCAAGACAGGGGTCAACACTGAAGCTTTCTTT.

The chain recombines TRBV28 with TRBJ1-1; D call uncertain. Trimming took 3 bases from V and 0 from J, leaving 5 bases between them. This CDR3 spans 13 amino acids. In germline, CDR1 is MDHEN, CDR2 SYDVKM. In DNA, the CDR3 is TGTGCCAGCAGTTTTAATCTGAACACTGAAGCTTTCTTT. Translated: CASSFNLNTEAFF. The full variable domain, with the rest looked up from reference TRBV28 and TRBJ1-1, is DVKVTQSSRYLVKRTGEKVFLECVQDMDHENMFWYRQDPGLGLRLIYFSYDVKMKEKGDIPEGYSVSREKKERFSLILESASTNQTSMYLCASSFNLNTEAFFGQGTRLTVV.